The entry below gives a single TCR beta chain sequence along with its context. The sample belongs to a study of blood T cell repertoires in COVID-19. Study-wide background: The origin of the acute and convalescent COVID-19 samples was the United States, Italy and Spain.

Sequenced by immunoSEQ multiplex PCR; TCRdb stores in-frame clones only, minus some. The table has 150,000 to 200,000 clones, approximately 86% seen once. Germline V gene lookup returns CDR1 SGHVS and CDR2 FQNEAQ. V shed 4 bases, J shed 10 bases, and the junction held 9 bases outside the gene matches. The CDR3 spans 14 residues. V usage is TRBV7-8 and J usage is TRBJ1-3; TRBD1 agrees at 8 bases. The specimen was peripheral blood. This TCR derives from a man between 65 and 79 years old with active or convalescent COVID-19. This CDR3 is CASSSGTGGGTIYF. CDR3 coding DNA: TGTGCCAGCAGCTCTGGGACAGGCGGCGGGACCATATATTTT.